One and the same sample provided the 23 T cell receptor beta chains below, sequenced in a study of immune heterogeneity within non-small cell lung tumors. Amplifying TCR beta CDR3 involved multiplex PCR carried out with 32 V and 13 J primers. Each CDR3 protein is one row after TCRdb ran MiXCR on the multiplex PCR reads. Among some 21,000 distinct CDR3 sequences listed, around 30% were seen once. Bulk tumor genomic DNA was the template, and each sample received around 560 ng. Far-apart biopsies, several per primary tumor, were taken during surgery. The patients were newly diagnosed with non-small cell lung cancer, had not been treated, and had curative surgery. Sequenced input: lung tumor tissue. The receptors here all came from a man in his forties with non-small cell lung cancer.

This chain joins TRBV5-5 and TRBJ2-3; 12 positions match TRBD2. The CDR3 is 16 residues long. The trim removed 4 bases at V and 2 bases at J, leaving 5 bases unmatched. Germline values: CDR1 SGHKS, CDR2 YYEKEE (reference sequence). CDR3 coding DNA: TGTGCCAGCAGCCGGGGGACTAGCGGGTACACAGATACGCAGTATTTT. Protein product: CASSRGTSGYTDTQYF.

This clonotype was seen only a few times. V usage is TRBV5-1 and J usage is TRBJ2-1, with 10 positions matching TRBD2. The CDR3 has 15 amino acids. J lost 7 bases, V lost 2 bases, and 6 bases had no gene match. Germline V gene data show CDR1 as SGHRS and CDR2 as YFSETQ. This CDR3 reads CASSLSGRENNEQFF. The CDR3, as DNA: TGCGCCAGCAGCTTAAGCGGGAGGGAGAATAATGAGCAGTTCTTC.

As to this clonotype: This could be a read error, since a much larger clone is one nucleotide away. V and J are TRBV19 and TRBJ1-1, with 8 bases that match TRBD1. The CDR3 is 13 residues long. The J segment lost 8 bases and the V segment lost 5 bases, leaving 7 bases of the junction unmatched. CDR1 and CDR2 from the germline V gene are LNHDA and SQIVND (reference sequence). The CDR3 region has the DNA TGTGCCAGTAGTTGGGACAGGTGGCGCGAAGCTTTCTTT. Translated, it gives CASSWDRWREAFF.

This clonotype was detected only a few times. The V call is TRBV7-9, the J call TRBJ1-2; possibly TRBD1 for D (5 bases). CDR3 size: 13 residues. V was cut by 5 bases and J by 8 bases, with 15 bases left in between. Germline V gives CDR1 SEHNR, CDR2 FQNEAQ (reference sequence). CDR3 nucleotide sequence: TGTGCCAGCAGCCATATCCAGGGTCACGGCTACACCTTC. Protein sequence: CASSHIQGHGYTF.

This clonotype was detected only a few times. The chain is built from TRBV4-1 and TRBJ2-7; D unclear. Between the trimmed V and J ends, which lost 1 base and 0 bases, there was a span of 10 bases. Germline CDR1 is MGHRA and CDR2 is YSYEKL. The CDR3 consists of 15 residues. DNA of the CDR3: TGCGCCAGCAGCCAAGTCGGCACCCTCTCCTACGAGCAGTACTTC. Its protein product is CASSQVGTLSYEQYF.

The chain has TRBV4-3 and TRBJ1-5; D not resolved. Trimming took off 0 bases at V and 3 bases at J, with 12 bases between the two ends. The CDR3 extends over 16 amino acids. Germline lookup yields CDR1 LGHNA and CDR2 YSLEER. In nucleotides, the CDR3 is TGCGCCAGCAGCCAAGAAGTAGGAACACCCAATCAGCCCCAGCATTTT. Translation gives CASSQEVGTPNQPQHF.

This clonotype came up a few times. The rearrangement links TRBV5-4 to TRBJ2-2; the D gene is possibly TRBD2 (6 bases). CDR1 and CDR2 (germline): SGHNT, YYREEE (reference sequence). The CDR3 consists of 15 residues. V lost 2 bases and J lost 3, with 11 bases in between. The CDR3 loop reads CASSFRGSDTGELFF. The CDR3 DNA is TGTGCCAGCAGCTTTCGGGGGAGTGACACCGGGGAGCTGTTTTTT.

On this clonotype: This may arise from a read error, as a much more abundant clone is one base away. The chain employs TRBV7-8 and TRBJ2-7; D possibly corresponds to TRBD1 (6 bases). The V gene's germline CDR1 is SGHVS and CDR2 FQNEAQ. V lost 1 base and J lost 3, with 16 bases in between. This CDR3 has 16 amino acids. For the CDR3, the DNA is TGTGCCAGCAGCTTAGAGATATGGTCAGGGGACTACGAGCAGTACTTC. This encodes CASSLEIWSGDYEQYF. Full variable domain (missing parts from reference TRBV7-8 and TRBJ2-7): GAGVSQSPRYKVAKRGQDVALRCDPISGHVSLFWYQQALGQGPEFLTYFQNEAQLDKSGLPSDRFFAERPEGSVSTLKIQRTQQEDSAVYLCASSLEIWSGDYEQYFGPGTRLTVT.

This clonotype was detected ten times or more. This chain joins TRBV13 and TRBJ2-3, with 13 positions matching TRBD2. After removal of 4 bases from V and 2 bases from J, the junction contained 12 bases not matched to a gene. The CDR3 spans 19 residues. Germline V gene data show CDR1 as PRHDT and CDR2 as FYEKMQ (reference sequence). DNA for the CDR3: TGTGCCAGCAGCTCAGGGGATTGGGGACTAGCGGGACTCACAGATACGCAGTATTTT. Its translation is CASSSGDWGLAGLTDTQYF.

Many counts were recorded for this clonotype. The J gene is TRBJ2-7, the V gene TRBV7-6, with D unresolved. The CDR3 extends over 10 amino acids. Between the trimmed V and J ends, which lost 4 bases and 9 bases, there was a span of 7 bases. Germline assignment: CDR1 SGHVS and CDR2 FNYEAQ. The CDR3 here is CASSWIRQYF. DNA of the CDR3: TGTGCCAGCAGCTGGATCCGGCAGTACTTC. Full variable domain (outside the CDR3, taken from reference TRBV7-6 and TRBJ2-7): GAGVSQSPRYKVTKRGQDVALRCDPISGHVSLYWYRQALGQGPEFLTYFNYEAQQDKSGLPNDRFSAERPEGSISTLTIQRTEQRDSAMYRCASSWIRQYFGPGTRLTVT.

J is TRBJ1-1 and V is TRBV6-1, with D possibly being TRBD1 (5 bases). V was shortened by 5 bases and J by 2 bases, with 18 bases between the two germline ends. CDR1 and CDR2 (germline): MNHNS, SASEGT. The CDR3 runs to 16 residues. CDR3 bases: TGTGCCAGCAGTTACCCTCCTGACAGATTCAACACTGAAGCTTTCTTT. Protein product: CASSYPPDRFNTEAFF.

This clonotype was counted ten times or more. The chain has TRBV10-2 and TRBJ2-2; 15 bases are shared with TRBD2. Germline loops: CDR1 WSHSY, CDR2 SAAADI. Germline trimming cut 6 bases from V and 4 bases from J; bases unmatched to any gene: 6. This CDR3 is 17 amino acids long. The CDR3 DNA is TGCGCCAGCAGGGGTGGACTAGCGGGAGGGGGCACCGGGGAGCTGTTTTTT. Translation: CASRGGLAGGGTGELFF.

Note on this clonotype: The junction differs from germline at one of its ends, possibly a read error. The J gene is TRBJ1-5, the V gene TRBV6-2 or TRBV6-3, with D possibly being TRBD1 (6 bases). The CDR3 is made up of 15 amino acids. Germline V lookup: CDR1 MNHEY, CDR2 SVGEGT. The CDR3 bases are TGTGCCAACAGTACCCCGGGGGGCGGCAATCAGCCCCAGCATTTT. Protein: CANSTPGGGNQPQHF.

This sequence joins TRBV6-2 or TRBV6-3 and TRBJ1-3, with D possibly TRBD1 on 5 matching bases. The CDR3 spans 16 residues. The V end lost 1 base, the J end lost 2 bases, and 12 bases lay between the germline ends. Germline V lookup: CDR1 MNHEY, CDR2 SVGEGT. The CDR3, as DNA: TGTGCCAGCAGTTACTGGAGGGGCCCCACTGGAAACACCATATATTTT. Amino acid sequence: CASSYWRGPTGNTIYF.

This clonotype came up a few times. In nucleotides, the CDR3 is TGCGCCAGCAGCCCTACTCCGGGACATATGGAGACCCAGTACTTC. Translated: CASSPTPGHMETQYF. V gene TRBV5-1 combines with J gene TRBJ2-5, with TRBD1 as a possible D gene (6 bases). Deletions cut 4 bases from V and 5 bases from J, with 18 bases between. There are 15 residues in the CDR3. CDR1 and CDR2 (germline): SGHRS, YFSETQ.

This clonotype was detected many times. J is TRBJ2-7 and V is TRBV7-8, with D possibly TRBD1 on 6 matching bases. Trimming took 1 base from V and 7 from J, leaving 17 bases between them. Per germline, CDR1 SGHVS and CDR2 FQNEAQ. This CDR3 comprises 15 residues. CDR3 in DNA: TGTGCCAGCAGCTTAGAGGAAGCAGGGGCCGGTGAGCAGTACTTC. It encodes CASSLEEAGAGEQYF.

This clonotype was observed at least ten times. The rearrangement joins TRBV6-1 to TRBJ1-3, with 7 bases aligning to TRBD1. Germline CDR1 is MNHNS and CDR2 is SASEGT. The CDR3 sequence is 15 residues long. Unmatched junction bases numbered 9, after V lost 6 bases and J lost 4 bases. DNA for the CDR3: TGTGCCAGCAGGACATCCCGACAGGGCGGAAACACCATATATTTT. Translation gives CASRTSRQGGNTIYF.

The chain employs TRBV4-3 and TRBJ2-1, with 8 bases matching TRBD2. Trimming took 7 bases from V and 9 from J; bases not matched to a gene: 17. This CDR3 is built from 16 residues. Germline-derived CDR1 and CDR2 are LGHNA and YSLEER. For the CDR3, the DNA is TGCGCCAGCAACGCCGCGGCGGGAGGAGTGGGGGGTGAGCAGTTCTTC. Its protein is CASNAAAGGVGGEQFF.

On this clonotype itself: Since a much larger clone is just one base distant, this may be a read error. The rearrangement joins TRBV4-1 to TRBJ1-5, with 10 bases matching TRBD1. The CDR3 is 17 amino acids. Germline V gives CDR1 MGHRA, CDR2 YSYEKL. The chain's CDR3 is CASSQGTGGWGNRPQHF. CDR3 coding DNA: TGCGCCAGCAGCCAAGGGACAGGGGGTTGGGGCAATCGGCCCCAGCATTTT.

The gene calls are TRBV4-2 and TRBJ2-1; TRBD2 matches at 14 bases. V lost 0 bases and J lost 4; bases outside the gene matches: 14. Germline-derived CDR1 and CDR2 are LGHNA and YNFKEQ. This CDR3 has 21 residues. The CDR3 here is CASSQEEGTSGSQSPYNEQFF. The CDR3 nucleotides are TGTGCCAGCAGCCAAGAGGAAGGGACTAGCGGGAGCCAGTCCCCTTACAATGAGCAGTTCTTC.

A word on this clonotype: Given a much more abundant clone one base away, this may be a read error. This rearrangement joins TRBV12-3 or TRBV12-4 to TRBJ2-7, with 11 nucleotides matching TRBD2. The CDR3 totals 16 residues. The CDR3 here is CASSSHGTSGNYEQCF. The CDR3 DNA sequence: TGTGCCAGCAGTTCACACGGGACTAGCGGTAACTACGAGCAGTGCTTC.

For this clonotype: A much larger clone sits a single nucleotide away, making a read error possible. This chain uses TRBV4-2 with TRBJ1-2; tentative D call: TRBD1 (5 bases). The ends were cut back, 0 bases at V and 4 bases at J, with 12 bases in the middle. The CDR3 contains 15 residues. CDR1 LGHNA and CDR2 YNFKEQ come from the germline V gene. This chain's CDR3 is CASSQDWQRGYGYTF. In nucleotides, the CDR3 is TGTGCCAGCAGCCAAGATTGGCAGAGGGGCTATGGCTACACCTTC.

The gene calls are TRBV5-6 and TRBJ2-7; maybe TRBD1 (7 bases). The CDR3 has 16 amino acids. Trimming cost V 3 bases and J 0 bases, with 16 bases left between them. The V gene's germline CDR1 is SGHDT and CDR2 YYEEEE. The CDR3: CASSSGGNRLSYEQYF. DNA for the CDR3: TGTGCCAGCAGCTCAGGGGGGAACCGCCTCTCCTACGAGCAGTACTTC.